Reported below is one TCR beta chain. A junction boundary mismatches the germline segment, possibly from a read error. This record belongs to a study of tumor-infiltrating lymphocytes in primary liver carcinoma. Co-extraction of both nucleic acids (RNA and DNA) used about 20-33 mg of unsorted bulk tissue. Researchers generated TCR beta cDNA from about 0.5 ug of total RNA, relying on a constant-region primer. Libraries of TCR beta came from three nested multiplex PCR rounds with slightly modified ARM-PCR. The first two PCR rounds used TRBV1-TRBV30 forward primers with a C-beta reverse primer, roughly 10 cycles each. TCRdb called the multiplex PCR reads again in MiXCR, with one record for every CDR3 protein. The data show more than 70,000 distinct CDR3 sequences, 72% seen once. Germline CDR1 is MNHEY and CDR2 is SVGEGT. The length of the CDR3 is 15 residues.

V and J are TRBV6-2 or TRBV6-3 and TRBJ2-7; D is undetermined. The sequence was obtained from a man in his forties with primary liver carcinoma and hepatitis B virus infection. Source material: liver tumor tissue from sampling region 1. Noted subset: tumor region T1, superior pole. CDR3 DNA: TGTGCCAGCTTCACGCCGGTCCTCCATTCCTACGAGCGGTACTTC. Amino acids: CASFTPVLHSYERYF.